The sequence of this T cell receptor (beta chain) was determined in a study of blood T cell repertoires in COVID-19. Across the study: Samples taken during acute and convalescent COVID-19 were collected in the United States, Italy and Spain. T cells, B-cell-depleted T cells, or PBMCs provided the cDNA or gDNA that served as material.

Enrolment of Seattle patients took place during active infection, and they were followed longitudinally. The CDR3 runs 18 residues. Germline V gives CDR1 SGHAT, CDR2 FQNNGV. Germline trimming cut 1 base from V and 0 bases from J; bases unmatched to any gene: 9. Per the original methods: Reference gene primer amplification in the assay estimated nucleated cell counts. TCRdb's copy holds only in-frame clones and misses some; the assay was immunoSEQ multiplex PCR. That table is the source of V, J and clone size, and D and trimming were worked out from the DNA. The table shows some 74,000 clones, with approximately 89% occurring only once.

The source of this sequence is a man aged 45-60 years with COVID-19, enrolled during active disease. The sequenced sample was peripheral blood. The chain links TRBV11-2 to TRBJ2-1, with 7 bases that match TRBD2. The CDR3 region has the DNA TGTGCCAGCAGCTTAGGTTCGGCGGGCGGGAGCTCCTACAATGAGCAGTTCTTC. It encodes CASSLGSAGGSSYNEQFF.